The present T cell receptor (beta chain) was sequenced within a study of shared clonotypes between healthy human individuals. In the study overall: The plates for each donor numbered three CD4 naive, three CD4 memory, two CD8 naive and one CD8 memory.

The germline CDR1 and CDR2 sequences are SGHNT and YYREEE (reference sequence). The CDR3 sequence is 14 residues long. Trimming shortened V by 3 bases and J by 2 bases, and 11 bases separated the two germline ends. Notes on this clone: The antigen remains undetermined. The same CDR3 can be traced to other DNA sequences in this sample.

The protocol was immunoSEQ multiplex PCR, while the TCRdb copy is restricted to in-frame clones and leaves out a portion. In the table there are some 2.3 million clones, about 92% of which are singletons. The donors, healthy adults who were HIV-negative, had experienced no recent acute infections or vaccinations. Study findings and constraints: The study found about 5% of naive CD4 clonotypes shared across a few donors.

The sequencing input was naive CD4+ T cells from PBMCs. The subset was: CD45RA+ positively selected. V gene TRBV5-4 combines with J gene TRBJ2-5, with no clear D. This sequence was found in a man between 18 and 29 years old in good health. Some clones in this sample may be carry-over from other donors' samples. The CDR3 loop is CASSSGQAQETQYF. CDR3 sequence (DNA): TGTGCCAGCAGCTCCGGCCAAGCTCAAGAGACCCAGTACTTC.